The rows below give T cell receptor beta chains drawn from one sample of a study of metastatic and nonmetastatic thyroid tumors. Through MiXCR, TCRdb re-clonotyped the PCR reads. The top ten clones hold about 15% of a sample with about 43,000 clones, about 24% of them seen once. The source material was tumor tissue. These receptors were taken from a female donor with papillary thyroid cancer or a benign thyroid nodule (not recorded which). Some clones in this sample may be carry-over from other donors' samples. Each CDR3 is given with its conserved first and last residue. A D gene is named only where the DNA matches it firmly. A clone size is listed for some rows: how often the clone was seen (once, few, many), or a class if it is expanded.

v_call	clone_size	j_call	d_call	cdr3_nt	cdr3_aa
TRBV18	many	TRBJ2-7	NA	TGTGCCAGCTCACCGTCGCAACAGTCCTACGAGCAGTACTTC	CASSPSQQSYEQYF
TRBV29-1	many	TRBJ2-1	NA	TGCAGCGTTCGACCGAGTTTTGAGCAGTTCTTC	CSVRPSFEQFF
TRBV6-1	many	TRBJ2-1	TRBD2	TGTGCCAGCAGTGAAAGCGGGAGGGCGTTCAATGAGCAGTTCTTC	CASSESGRAFNEQFF
TRBV7-9	many	TRBJ2-3	TRBD2	TGTGCCAGCAGCTTAATTCCGACTAGCGGGTCTGATACGCAGTATTTT	CASSLIPTSGSDTQYF
TRBV5-6	once	TRBJ1-5	NA	TGTGCCAGCAGCATTCGACACGTCAATCAGCCCCAGCATTTT	CASSIRHVNQPQHF
TRBV7-3	NA	TRBJ2-7	NA	TGTGCCAGCAGCTTTGGTCAATCCGACGAGCAGTACTTC	CASSFGQSDEQYF
TRBV5-1	NA	TRBJ1-1	NA	TGCGCCAGCAGCTTGGGAGGTGACGCGCGGGCAGGCTCTTTCTTT	CASSLGGDARAGSFF
TRBV7-3	NA	TRBJ2-2	TRBD2	TGTGCCAGCAGCTTCCTAGCGGGAGGGCCGGACACCGGGGAGCTGTTTTTT	CASSFLAGGPDTGELFF
TRBV4-3	many	TRBJ1-2	NA	TGCGCCAGCAGCCAAACATCGACAGGCACAAGATTCTATGGCTACACCTTC	CASSQTSTGTRFYGYTF
TRBV20-1	many	TRBJ1-1	NA	TGCAGTGCTTTTGGGGGGAACACTGAAGCTTTCTTT	CSAFGGNTEAFF
TRBV28	many	TRBJ2-1	TRBD2	TGTGCCAGCAGGGGTTTTAGCGGGGTCTCCTACAATGAGCAGTTCTTC	CASRGFSGVSYNEQFF
TRBV10-3	large	TRBJ2-1	NA	TGTGCCCATTCTACCACACCCTACAATGAGCAGTTCTTC	CAHSTTPYNEQFF
TRBV30	NA	TRBJ2-2	NA	TGTGCCTGGAGAGTGACAGGCGGCACCGGGGAGCTGTTTTTT	CAWRVTGGTGELFF
TRBV30	once	TRBJ1-5	NA	TGTGCCTGTAGTCGTGGGGGACGTCAGCCCCAGCATTTT	CACSRGGRQPQHF
TRBV29-1	many	TRBJ1-1	NA	TGCAGCGTTGTAAGGACTGAAGCTTTCTTT	CSVVRTEAFF
TRBV20-1	many	TRBJ1-4	NA	TGCAGTGCTACGGGGGGTAGCGTTTTTGCAACTAATGAAAAACTGTTTTTT	CSATGGSVFATNEKLFF
TRBV6-2/TRBV6-3	many	TRBJ1-5	NA	TGTGCCAGCAGTTACAGACCTGATGGGGCTCAGCCCCAGCATTTT	CASSYRPDGAQPQHF
TRBV24-1	NA	TRBJ2-1	TRBD1	TGTGCCACCAGTGATGGGGACAGGGAAGTAAGGGATGAGCAGTTCTTC	CATSDGDREVRDEQFF
TRBV6-5	NA	TRBJ2-1	NA	TGTGCCAGCAGTTACGTGGGCCCTTATCGGGAGCAGTTCTTC	CASSYVGPYREQFF
TRBV4-3	many	TRBJ1-1	NA	TGCGCCAGCAGCCAAGATTTCGGGGCGGGGGCTGAAGCTTTCTTT	CASSQDFGAGAEAFF
TRBV12-3/TRBV12-4	few	TRBJ1-5	NA	TGTGCCAGCAGTTATCAGGGGCATCAGCCCCAGCATTTT	CASSYQGHQPQHF
TRBV9	few	TRBJ2-3	NA	TGTGCCAGCAGCGTAGCTGCGGGGGATACGCAGTATTTT	CASSVAAGDTQYF
TRBV5-1	NA	TRBJ2-1	TRBD1	TGCGCCAGCAGCCCTGACAGGGGCGGGAATGAGCAGTTCTTC	CASSPDRGGNEQFF
TRBV30	NA	TRBJ1-4	TRBD1	TGTGCCTGGAGTGTACCTGGAGGGGGCTATGAAAAACTGTTTTTT	CAWSVPGGGYEKLFF
TRBV20-1	NA	TRBJ2-7	TRBD2	TGCAGTGCTAGAACTGAGACTAGCGGAAAATACGAGCAGTACTTC	CSARTETSGKYEQYF
TRBV19	many	TRBJ2-4	NA	TGTGCCAGCTCCTCCGGGGGGCAGCACATTCAGTACTTC	CASSSGGQHIQYF
TRBV15	NA	TRBJ1-2	NA	TGTGCCACCATGGCCCACGGTAAAGGGGCCGAAGATGGCTACACCTTC	CATMAHGKGAEDGYTF
TRBV12-3/TRBV12-4	NA	TRBJ2-7	NA	TGTGCCAGCAGGGGCTACGAGCAGTACTTC	CASRGYEQYF
TRBV7-7	once	TRBJ2-1	TRBD2	TGTGCTAGCAGCTTAAGTTTTAGCGGGCAGGAGCAGTTCTTC	CASSLSFSGQEQFF
TRBV28	few	TRBJ2-3	NA	TGTGCCAGCAGTCCAGTAGCGGCTAGCACAGATACGCAGTATTTT	CASSPVAASTDTQYF
TRBV9	NA	TRBJ2-2	TRBD2	TGTGCCAGCAGCGTAGAGGTCTTAGCGGGCTCCACCGGGGAGCTGTTTTTT	CASSVEVLAGSTGELFF
TRBV9	NA	TRBJ1-2	TRBD1	TGTGCCAGCAGCGTAGGACAGGGGAGCGATGGCTACACCTTC	CASSVGQGSDGYTF
TRBV5-1	NA	TRBJ2-3	NA	TGCGCCAGCAGCTCATTTACCGGAGATACGCAGTATTTT	CASSSFTGDTQYF
TRBV2	many	TRBJ2-7	NA	TGTGCCAGCAGTGAAGAGCAATGGTATCCCAACGAGCAGTACTTC	CASSEEQWYPNEQYF
TRBV20-1	NA	TRBJ2-7	TRBD1	TGCAGTGCTACCCGGGACAGGGGGCTCTCCTACGAGCAGTACTTC	CSATRDRGLSYEQYF
TRBV19	medium-sized	TRBJ1-2	TRBD1	TGTGCCAGTAGTTCACCAGGGGGAGTCTATGGCTACACCTTC	CASSSPGGVYGYTF
TRBV6-1	many	TRBJ2-7	TRBD1	TGTGCCAGCAGTGAAGGGGACAGCTCCTACGAGCAGTACTTC	CASSEGDSSYEQYF
TRBV6-1	few	TRBJ1-1	NA	TGTGCCAGCAGATCCGTAAACCAAGACACTGAAGCTTTCTTT	CASRSVNQDTEAFF
TRBV28	few	TRBJ1-5	NA	TGTGCCAGCCAGTTACTTAATAGCAATCAGCCCCAGCATTTT	CASQLLNSNQPQHF
TRBV20-1	NA	TRBJ2-3	NA	TGCAGTGCTAGAGATCTGAGCGGACCCGGGCATACGCAGTATTTT	CSARDLSGPGHTQYF